This T cell receptor beta chain was identified in a study of cytomegalovirus exposure and HLA in healthy donors. Study-wide context: The study placed over 65% of its 398 genotyped donors in the Caucasian-associated ancestry cluster. General study findings and limits: The CMV antigen specificity of a few CMV-associated chains was confirmed through in vitro analysis. Indistinguishable V segments such as TRBV6-2 and TRBV6-3 were excluded.

PCR used 60 Vbeta primers and 13 Jbeta primers. Measured with immunoSEQ multiplex PCR; TCRdb has only the in-frame clones, and not every one. The sample includes under 200,000 clones, roughly 80% seen only once; the top ten take about 2.3%. Per the germline V gene, CDR1 is SNHLY and CDR2 is FYNNEI. V lost 1 base and J lost 3, with 16 bases in between. This CDR3 region has 16 residues. As for this clone: Antigen unknown.

Unrecorded immune exposure was likely among donors, who were nominally healthy when sampled. This clonotype originated in a male donor in good health and CMV-seronegative. The J gene is TRBJ2-7, the V gene TRBV2; possibly TRBD1 for D (6 bases). Sequenced material: PBMCs. The CDR3 nucleotides read TGTGCCAGCAGTGAAGTTGGGACATATACCAACTACGAGCAGTACTTC. Translating gives CASSEVGTYTNYEQYF.